Below are 19 T cell receptor beta chains sequenced from a single sample in a study of early T cells in non-severe SARS-CoV-2 infection. TCRdb re-called the 5' RACE reads through MiXCR, storing one row per CDR3 protein. The sample carries about 64,000 distinct CDR3 sequences, 18% recorded once. Source: whole blood, taken at baseline. The receptors come from an adult who was a healthcare worker with PCR-confirmed SARS-CoV-2 infection or an uninfected control (not recorded which).

The J gene is TRBJ1-1, the V gene TRBV12-3 or TRBV12-4; TRBD1 matches at 7 bases. The CDR3 covers 15 residues. Unmatched junction bases numbered 7, after V lost 3 bases and J lost 3 bases. CDR3 loop: CASSFASGGDTEAFF. CDR3 sequence (DNA): TGTGCCAGCAGTTTCGCCTCAGGGGGGGACACTGAAGCTTTCTTT.

The V and J genes are TRBV10-3 and TRBJ2-3, with 11 bases identical to TRBD1. Trimming took 4 bases from V and 2 from J; bases not matched to a gene: 5. The CDR3 covers 16 residues. CDR1 and CDR2 (germline): ENHRY, SYGVKD. CDR3 loop: CAISGGQGANTDTQYF. The CDR3 DNA sequence: TGTGCCATCAGTGGAGGACAGGGGGCTAACACAGATACGCAGTATTTT.

V and J are TRBV2 and TRBJ2-7; D tentatively reads TRBD1 or TRBD2 (5 bases each). Trimming shortened V by 6 bases and J by 0 bases, and 15 bases separated the two germline ends. CDR1 and CDR2 (germline): SNHLY, FYNNEI. The CDR3 is 15 residues long. DNA of the CDR3: TGTGCCAGCAGCTCGGGACCTCCTACCTCCTACGAGCAGTACTTC. Amino acid sequence: CASSSGPPTSYEQYF.

This chain joins TRBV5-4 and TRBJ2-3; D perhaps matches TRBD1 (5 bases). The ends were cut back, 3 bases at V and 5 bases at J, with 10 bases in the middle. CDR1 and CDR2 from the germline V gene are SGHNT and YYREEE (reference sequence). The CDR3 is 13 residues long. The CDR3 spells CASSSQGIDTQYF. CDR3 nucleotide sequence: TGTGCCAGCAGCTCCCAGGGTATAGATACGCAGTATTTT.

This clonotype has a handful of counts. The V and J genes are TRBV19 and TRBJ1-2; TRBD1 matches at 8 bases. This CDR3 is 14 amino acids long. V lost 5 bases and J lost 2; bases outside the gene matches: 4. CDR1 and CDR2 (germline): LNHDA, SQIVND (reference sequence). The CDR3 sequence: CASSVGQENYGYTF. The CDR3 DNA reads as TGTGCCAGTAGTGTGGGACAGGAGAACTATGGCTACACCTTC.

The CDR3 DNA follows: TGTGCCAGCAGCCGGACTGGGCAGGGGCAAGAGACCCAGTACTTC. The encoded protein is CASSRTGQGQETQYF. The chain recombines TRBV4-2 with TRBJ2-5; D perhaps matches TRBD1 (6 bases). In germline, CDR1 is LGHNA, CDR2 YNFKEQ. The CDR3 runs 15 residues. The V end lost 4 bases, the J end lost 2 bases, and 14 bases lay between the germline ends.

The chain joins TRBV6-1 to TRBJ2-7; TRBD2 matches 12 bases. This CDR3 has 16 residues. Germline CDR1 and CDR2: MNHNS and SASEGT. V shed 2 bases and J 3 bases; nucleotides not matched to a gene: 5. CDR3 amino acids: CASSENGLAGIYEQYF. CDR3 sequence (DNA): TGTGCCAGCAGTGAAAACGGACTAGCGGGGATCTACGAGCAGTACTTC.

This clonotype appeared a few times. The chain uses TRBV3-1 and TRBJ2-5; D is possibly TRBD1 (5 bases). The CDR3 is 15 amino acids. V lost 0 bases and J 5 bases, leaving 13 bases between the germline ends. Germline-derived CDR1 and CDR2 are LGHDT and YNNKEL (reference sequence). The CDR3 here is CASSQEAGYVETQYF. CDR3 nucleotides: TGTGCCAGCAGCCAAGAGGCAGGGTATGTCGAGACCCAGTACTTC.

This chain links TRBV6-1 with TRBJ1-5; 8 bases agree with TRBD1. V was clipped by 4 bases and J by 6 bases; unmatched bases: 11. The CDR3 totals 16 residues. Germline V CDR1 and CDR2: MNHNS, SASEGT. CDR3 in amino acids: CASSVSAGGAGQPQHF. In DNA, the CDR3 is TGTGCCAGCAGTGTTAGCGCAGGGGGCGCCGGTCAGCCCCAGCATTTT.

This chain joins TRBV7-2 and TRBJ2-1; D remains unclear. The germline CDR1 and CDR2 sequences are SGHTA and FQGNSA. With 1 base removed from V and 0 bases from J, the gap between germline ends came to 7 bases. This CDR3 is built from 15 residues. The CDR3 sequence is CASSLGPGSYNEQFF. CDR3 sequence (DNA): TGTGCCAGCAGCTTAGGCCCGGGCTCCTACAATGAGCAGTTCTTC.

The chain combines TRBV20-1 with TRBJ2-1; TRBD1 matches 7 bases. CDR3 length: 13 residues. CDR1 DFQATT and CDR2 SNEGSKA come from the germline V gene (reference sequence). V was pared by 1 base and J by 6 bases, with 3 bases of the junction left unmatched. In DNA form, the CDR3 reads TGCAGTGCTAGAGGGGGACAGATCAATGAGCAGTTCTTC. It specifies CSARGGQINEQFF.

The chain is built from TRBV6-6 and TRBJ2-7; perhaps TRBD1 as D (6 bases). The germline V and J ends were trimmed by 6 bases and 7 bases, with 10 bases remaining between them. This CDR3 comprises 11 residues. Germline V gives CDR1 MNHNY, CDR2 SVGAGI (reference sequence). As DNA, the CDR3 is TGTGCCAGCAGCTGGGACAAAGAGCAGTACTTC. This sequence encodes CASSWDKEQYF.

This rearrangement joins TRBV6-5 to TRBJ1-4, with 8 bases lining up with TRBD1. CDR3 length: 15 residues. V was pared by 4 bases and J by 4 bases, with 5 bases of the junction left unmatched. Germline assignment: CDR1 MNHEY and CDR2 SVGAGI. The CDR3 sequence: CASSWTGNGNEKLFF. CDR3 DNA: TGTGCCAGCAGTTGGACAGGGAATGGTAATGAAAAACTGTTTTTT.

The genes are TRBV20-1 and TRBJ1-5; maybe TRBD1 (5 bases). The germline V and J ends were trimmed by 5 bases and 3 bases, with 23 bases remaining between them. Germline CDR1 and CDR2: DFQATT and SNEGSKA (reference sequence). The CDR3 spans 17 residues. The CDR3 protein is CSAVRGTGGQDNQPQHF. DNA of the CDR3: TGCAGTGCTGTCCGCGGGACGGGAGGGCAGGACAATCAGCCCCAGCATTTT.

This rearrangement joins TRBV18 to TRBJ1-5; D unclear. This CDR3 spans 13 amino acids. Trimming removed 5 bases at V and 3 bases at J, with 8 bases between. Germline CDR1 and CDR2: KGHSH and LQKENI. The CDR3 loop is CASSAMDNQPQHF. CDR3 coding DNA: TGTGCCAGCTCAGCTATGGACAATCAGCCCCAGCATTTT.

The chain joins TRBV28 to TRBJ2-4; tentative D call: TRBD1 (5 bases). Germline V lookup: CDR1 MDHEN, CDR2 SYDVKM. V lost 6 bases and J lost 0, with 15 bases in between. This CDR3 contains 16 residues. The CDR3 loop is CASSPRQLLAKNIQYF. DNA for the CDR3: TGTGCCAGCAGCCCAAGACAGCTATTAGCCAAAAACATTCAGTACTTC.

In DNA form, the CDR3 reads TGCAGCGCCGGGACAGGGAAACCCTACGAGCAGTACTTC. It yields the protein CSAGTGKPYEQYF. The chain uses TRBV29-1 and TRBJ2-7, with TRBD1 identical over 9 bases. V trimming: 7 bases; J trimming: 2 bases; junction bases outside the gene matches: 6. The CDR3 covers 13 residues. Germline V gene sequence: CDR1 SQVTM, CDR2 ANQGSEA.

The chain combines TRBV19 with TRBJ2-3; D is ambiguous. Trimming left V 5 bases short and J 10 bases short, with 13 bases between. Germline V gene sequence: CDR1 LNHDA, CDR2 SQIVND (reference sequence). The CDR3 loop spans 12 amino acids. The CDR3 sequence: CASSPTGEAQYF. DNA of the CDR3: TGTGCCAGTAGTCCCACTGGTGAGGCGCAGTATTTT.

This chain links TRBV28 with TRBJ1-3; D call uncertain. CDR3 length equals 15 residues. The V gene lost 6 bases and the J gene lost 1 base, with 13 bases spanning the gap. The V gene's germline CDR1 is MDHEN and CDR2 SYDVKM. The CDR3 here is CASRLPGGSGNTIYF. The CDR3 nucleotides read TGTGCCAGCAGATTGCCCGGAGGATCTGGAAACACCATATATTTT. The full variable domain, rest sourced from reference TRBV28 and TRBJ1-3, is DVKVTQSSRYLVKRTGEKVFLECVQDMDHENMFWYRQDPGLGLRLIYFSYDVKMKEKGDIPEGYSVSREKKERFSLILESASTNQTSMYLCASRLPGGSGNTIYFGEGSWLTVV.